The present T cell receptor beta chain was sequenced within a study of CD8 T cells in Susac syndrome. A quantity of about 0.5 to 1 ug RNA underwent reverse transcription using random hexamers. Coverage of TCR beta CDR3 amplification by immunoSEQ multiplex PCR extended to 54 Vbeta and 13 Jbeta. Each CDR3 protein gets one entry after TCRdb re-called the immunoSEQ multiplex PCR reads with MiXCR. The table records under 80,000 distinct CDR3 sequences, roughly 95% of them present only once. The germline V gene encodes CDR1 MRHNA and CDR2 SNTAGT. CDR3 length: 13 amino acids. The V end lost 5 bases, the J end lost 3 bases, and 7 bases lay between the germline ends.

The clonotype originates from a human donor with multiple sclerosis. Source material: CD8+ T cells from PBMCs. The chain carries TRBV6-4 and TRBJ2-2; no clear D. The CDR3 reads CASSSLDTGELFF. The CDR3 bases are TGTGCCAGCAGTTCCCTGGACACCGGGGAGCTGTTTTTT.